This T cell receptor beta chain derives from a study of neoadjuvant nivolumab and ipilimumab in lung cancer. The table came from immunoSEQ multiplex PCR; TCRdb's copy has only in-frame clones and leaves some out. This table holds 44,000 or so clones, roughly 90% found once. The CDR3 length is 14 residues. The V gene end was trimmed by 0 bases and the J gene end by 4 bases; junction bases not matched to a gene: 3. The germline V gene encodes CDR1 SGHRS and CDR2 YFSETQ. The TCR sequence derives from an adult with non-small cell lung cancer. Some clones in this sample may be carry-over from other donors' samples. The sample was blood, taken before neoadjuvant nivolumab, alone or with ipilimumab. The chain combines TRBV5-1 with TRBJ2-7, with 8 bases aligning to TRBD2. This chain's CDR3 is CASSLGREDYEQYF. The CDR3, as DNA: TGCGCCAGCAGCTTGGGGCGGGAGGATTACGAGCAGTACTTC.